This T cell receptor beta chain was documented in a study of blood T cells in healthy people across ages. Donation came from healthy Caucasian individuals in Russia who were aged about 6 to 95. They isolated at least 6 million PBMCs from each sample. Using a J-beta primer mix together with a sample-barcoded 5' primer, a second PCR was run for about 6 to 12 cycles. Each of the samples gave a minimum of 2.5 million paired-end reads that contained CDR3. One entry per CDR3 protein results from TCRdb running MiXCR on the 5' RACE reads. The sample includes roughly 1 million distinct CDR3 sequences, roughly a quarter of them seen just once. V was pared by 1 base and J by 7 bases, with 14 bases between. The CDR3 runs 14 residues. Germline V gene lookup returns CDR1 PRHDT and CDR2 FYEKMQ (reference sequence). Study findings and constraints: With donor CMV status unknown, expanded clonotype changes were possibly confounded.

Remarks on this clonotype: What it recognizes is unknown.

A further study also used this sample, focusing on T cells of mothers and their children.

The chain joins TRBV13 to TRBJ2-7, with D perhaps TRBD1 (6 bases). What was sequenced was blood. This receptor was obtained from a girl aged 2 to 10 in good health. The CDR3 DNA follows: TGTGCCAGCAGCTTAGCCCCAGGGGTTGGAGAGCAGTACTTC. It encodes CASSLAPGVGEQYF.